This T cell receptor (beta chain) originates from a study of shared clonotypes between healthy human individuals. With regard to this clone: Its antigen is as yet unknown.

TCRdb's table, derived via immunoSEQ multiplex PCR, lists solely in-frame clones and lacks some. The sample holds about 2.3 million clones, 80% to 95% seen once. General study findings and limits: Having only a few donors restricted how much genetic and exposure-history diversity was captured.

The TCR comes from a man between 18 and 35 years old in good health. Some clones in this sample may be carry-over from other donors' samples. The material sequenced was naive CD4+ T cells from PBMCs. Subset of the sample: CD45RA+ positively selected.

CDR3 in DNA: TGTGCCATCAGCGGTCAAAGCGGGAACTCCTACAATGAGCAGTTCTTC. Amino acids: CAISGQSGNSYNEQFF. This chain connects TRBV10-3 to TRBJ2-1; 7 bases match TRBD2. J gave up 0 bases and V 6 bases, and 8 bases lay outside the gene matches. Germline V gives CDR1 ENHRY, CDR2 SYGVKD. This CDR3 has 16 amino acids.